The text below deals with one T cell receptor (beta chain). At the DNA level, this CDR3 is encoded by other sequences in the same sample as well. This entry comes from a study of blood T cell repertoires in COVID-19. Study context: From the United States, Italy and Spain came samples of acute and convalescent COVID-19. PBMCs, B-cell-depleted T cells, or T cells were the source of the cDNA or gDNA that made up the material.

Trimming shortened V by 1 base and J by 2 bases, and 10 bases separated the two germline ends. Germline CDR1 and CDR2: MNHNS and SASEGT. CDR3 length: 15 amino acids. As processed by the authors: Amplification of reference gene primers provided the estimated nucleated cell counts. Assay: immunoSEQ multiplex PCR; the TCRdb copy retains only in-frame clones and omits some. V and J calls plus clone size are reproduced from that table; the DNA served to infer D and trimming. The table has about 320,000 clones, about 87% seen once. The sequence derives from a woman aged 30 to 39 with COVID-19, enrolled during active disease. The chain recombines TRBV6-1 with TRBJ2-3, with D possibly being TRBD1 (6 bases). The source material was peripheral blood. CDR3: CASSEGAGDTDTQYF. The CDR3 DNA sequence: TGTGCCAGCAGTGAAGGGGCAGGGGACACAGATACGCAGTATTTT.